This TCR beta chain was sequenced for a study of blood T cells in healthy people across ages (dated by TCRdb to the mid-2010s). The study in broad terms: In model experiments, template switching captured roughly one uniquely barcoded TCR beta cDNA molecule for every two T cells. Age-related changes in TCR beta repertoire diversity were measured in the study by deep sequencing normalized with unique cDNA molecular identifiers. Two additional independent replicas of 1 million unique cDNA reads from the same blood draw were analyzed for two donors (one aged 18 to 30 and one aged 80 or older). The donors were divided into four age groups: young (average approximately 16 years), middle-aged (roughly 42), aged (approximately 62) and long-lived (about 79). Broad study findings and their caveats: Because the CMV infection status of the donors was unknown, age-related changes in expanded clonotypes may potentially have been confounded. Total diversity estimates from one million sequenced T cells were considered lower bounds and underestimates. The percentage of naive T cells measured by flow cytometry correlated strongly with observed TCR beta diversity. Observed TCR beta diversity per million T cells fell roughly linearly with age, and a significant reduction was already apparent by age around 39. Because profiling used bulk unsorted PBMCs, naive and antigen-experienced compartments could not be compared conclusively. Compared with the aged group, the long-lived group had more naive CD4+ T cells, fewer expanded clones and increased TCR diversity, a pattern suggesting age selection.

The library was produced with 5' RACE. This sample was sequenced with an Illumina HiSeq 2500. The second PCR ran for roughly 7 to 11 cycles and used a J-beta primer mix along with a sample-barcoded 5' primer. A unique molecular identifier was introduced onto each TCR beta cDNA molecule by a template-switch 5' adaptor carrying 12 random nucleotides. Each sample yielded at least 3 million CDR3-containing paired-end reads. First-strand cDNA synthesis was performed from all RNA using the Mint cDNA synthesis kit, with priming by a TRBC-specific oligonucleotide. Following uracil-DNA glycosylase treatment, all cDNA underwent a first 18-cycle PCR with the universal primers M1SS and BC2_uni_R. The published analysis was carried out like this. Normalization of each sample was performed by random selection of 1 million high-quality reads, each carrying a distinct molecular identifier. Reads sharing molecular identifiers were discarded rather than binned into consensus sequences. MiTCR, set to a Q25 quality threshold and the strictest error-elimination algorithm, was used for CDR3 identification, clonotype clustering and error correction. A nonparametric unseen species model using Euler transformation provided a lower-bound estimate of total TCR beta diversity. TCRdb reanalyzed the raw reads on its own, using fastp at Q25 for trimming and MiXCR for clone calling, and kept in-frame beta chains. Identical CDR3 proteins give one entry, which carries the most common genes and DNA. The V and J calls follow TCRdb's processing rather than the paper's. This sample comprises about 540,000 distinct CDR3 sequences, 20% to 30% of them detected only once. The ten biggest clones cover just under 9% of the sample.

Looking up the germline V gene yields CDR1 MDHEN and CDR2 SYDVKM. V is cut by 2 bases and J by 3 bases, and the space between the germline ends is 10 bases. From the cysteine through the phenylalanine, the CDR3 covers 14 amino acids. CDR3 DNA is the only sequence kept; it has 42 bases, read in frame from the first base. This clonotype turned up a few times. Which antigen it targets is not known. Qualities for individual bases were not recorded, and no much larger clone is one base off. Donors were a few dozen systemically healthy Caucasian individuals from Russia aged about 6 to 100 years. Each donor gave around 9.5 milliliters of peripheral blood, collected into EDTA-treated Vacutainer tubes. Ficoll-Paque density-gradient centrifugation was used to isolate PBMCs, with at least 6.5 million per sample. Total RNA, at least 6 micrograms per sample, was extracted from PBMCs with Trizol reagent. The percentages of naive CD45RAhigh/CD27high T cells were determined by flow cytometry on a PBMC aliquot from every donor.

These sequences were also reported in another study, on T cells of mothers and their children. The second study also describes: Nine systemically healthy Caucasian individuals served as donors, namely three mothers together with their six children. cDNA synthesis used all of the extracted RNA, with roughly 1.6 ug of RNA in each 15 ul reaction. In the second PCR, the M1S primer introduced both the sample barcodes and 2-4 random nucleotides. Over 8 million TCR beta CDR3 reads came from each mother, compared with approximately 3 million reads from each child. Thymic selection shapes the output of TCR recombination in a similar way in related and unrelated pairs, and inherited differences have a minor effect. Normalized repertoire overlap was always found to be slightly, but never significantly, higher in related mother-child pairs than in unrelated mother-child pairs. No persistent microchimeric T cell clones were found, with a detection sensitivity of approximately 100 clones per million clonotypes. The study used deep NGS to compare TCR beta repertoires of mothers and children, seeking features distinguishing related mother-child pairs from unrelated individuals. The mean age was approximately 41 +/- 4 years for the mothers and approximately 11 +/- 4 years for the children. Libraries were sequenced on Illumina HiSeq 2000 with 100+100 nt paired-end reads after adapter ligation with NEBNext reagents. To prevent cross-contamination, the mother and child libraries were prepared a month apart and were sequenced in separate runs. For each donor, somewhere between about 500,000 and 2,000,000 distinct TCR beta clonotypes were identified. Naive TCR beta clonotypes were estimated from low-frequency clonotypes matched to each donor's FACS-determined naive share, without sorting.

This clonotype was sampled from a boy aged 5 to 17 in good health. The sequencing input was blood. The chain employs TRBV28 and TRBJ1-2; TRBD1 is perhaps the D gene, given 5 matching bases. The CDR3 region has the sequence CASSLQGAYYGYTF. The nucleotide sequence reads as follows: TGTGCCAGCAGTTTACAGGGCGCGTACTATGGCTACACCTTC.